The rows below give T cell receptor beta chains drawn from one sample of a study of blood T cells in healthy people across ages. TCRdb independently ran MiXCR on the 5' RACE reads; one entry per CDR3 protein. Among some 920,000 distinct CDR3 sequences listed, just over 50% were seen once. What was sequenced was blood. These receptors were obtained from an older woman in good health. CDR3s include the opening cysteine and the closing phenylalanine or tryptophan. The D gene is left open where the match is weak. A clone size is listed for some rows: how often the clone was seen (once, few, many), or a class if it is expanded.

V gene,J gene,clone size,D gene,CDR3 protein,CDR3 DNA
TRBV14,TRBJ1-3,NA,NA,CASSLGRQFPGNTIYF,TGTGCCAGCAGCCTGGGTAGACAGTTCCCTGGAAACACCATATATTTT
TRBV5-1,TRBJ2-1,few,NA,CASSPSLPGQYNEQFF,TGCGCCAGCAGTCCGTCCTTGCCCGGACAATACAATGAGCAGTTCTTC
TRBV12-3/TRBV12-4,TRBJ1-2,NA,NA,CASSLRPYLDGYTF,TGTGCCAGCAGTTTAAGACCGTATCTGGATGGCTACACCTTC
TRBV4-2,TRBJ1-2,NA,NA,CASSQDPRAGYGYTF,TGTGCCAGCAGCCAAGATCCCAGGGCGGGCTATGGCTACACCTTC
TRBV5-1,TRBJ2-5,NA,NA,CASSLRRREKETQYF,TGCGCCAGCAGCTTGAGGCGCAGGGAAAAAGAGACCCAGTACTTC
TRBV20-1,TRBJ2-2,few,TRBD1,CSAITGVGELFF,TGCAGTGCTATTACAGGGGTCGGGGAGCTGTTTTTT
TRBV12-3/TRBV12-4,TRBJ2-3,NA,NA,CASRRQGPLTDTQYF,TGTGCCAGCAGACGGCAGGGTCCGCTGACGGATACGCAGTATTTT
TRBV7-9,TRBJ2-3,NA,TRBD2,CASSGSGSADTQYF,TGTGCCAGCAGCGGGAGCGGGAGCGCAGATACGCAGTATTTT
TRBV20-1,TRBJ2-7,NA,TRBD2,CSAPSRLAKTYEQYF,TGCAGTGCCCCCAGCCGACTAGCGAAGACCTACGAGCAGTACTTC
TRBV5-1,TRBJ2-2,NA,TRBD1,CASRDRANTGELFF,TGCGCCAGCAGGGACAGGGCCAACACCGGGGAGCTGTTTTTT
TRBV29-1,TRBJ2-3,NA,NA,CSVGRGGDTQYF,TGCAGCGTTGGAAGGGGAGGCGATACGCAGTATTTT
TRBV6-6,TRBJ1-1,NA,NA,CASRDSKAGMNTEAFF,TGTGCCAGCAGGGATTCTAAGGCAGGCATGAACACTGAAGCTTTCTTT
TRBV6-1,TRBJ2-5,NA,NA,CASARGWETQYF,TGTGCCAGCGCAAGGGGATGGGAGACCCAGTACTTC
TRBV6-5,TRBJ2-1,NA,NA,CASRSWDEQFF,TGTGCCAGCAGATCCTGGGATGAGCAGTTCTTC
TRBV6-1,TRBJ2-7,NA,TRBD2,CASGRRGGEQYF,TGTGCCAGCGGTCGTCGGGGGGGCGAGCAGTACTTC
TRBV7-9,TRBJ2-7,NA,NA,CASSLAKAGAYEQYF,TGTGCCAGCAGCTTAGCGAAAGCAGGGGCCTACGAGCAGTACTTC
TRBV29-1,TRBJ2-7,NA,TRBD1,CKTWTGAYNEQYF,TGCAAAACATGGACAGGGGCCTACAATGAGCAGTACTTC
TRBV6-5,TRBJ2-1,NA,NA,CASSFLVYSSYNEQFF,TGTGCCAGCAGTTTTTTAGTGTATAGCTCCTACAATGAGCAGTTCTTC
TRBV14,TRBJ2-1,NA,TRBD2,CASTAGGDSYNEQFF,TGTGCCAGCACTGCGGGAGGGGACTCCTACAATGAGCAGTTCTTC
TRBV28,TRBJ2-2,few,NA,CASSLNGELFF,TGTGCCAGCAGTTTGAACGGGGAGCTGTTTTTT
TRBV27,TRBJ2-1,once,TRBD1,CASSLAGTGKGNEQFF,TGTGCCAGCAGTTTAGCCGGGACAGGGAAGGGCAATGAGCAGTTCTTC
TRBV2,TRBJ1-2,NA,NA,CASSEMGSYTF,TGTGCCAGCAGTGAAATGGGAAGCTACACCTTC
TRBV7-2,TRBJ2-3,NA,TRBD2,CASSPQGTSGRARVTDTQYF,TGTGCCAGCAGCCCTCAAGGAACTAGCGGGAGGGCCCGAGTCACAGATACGCAGTATTTT
TRBV3-1,TRBJ1-1,NA,NA,CASSQAGQPVGQAFF,TGTGCCAGCAGCCAAGCTGGACAGCCTGTCGGCCAAGCTTTCTTT
TRBV29-1,TRBJ2-4,NA,NA,CSVVWGTKNIQYF,TGCAGCGTTGTTTGGGGTACCAAAAACATTCAGTACTTC
TRBV24-1,TRBJ2-3,NA,NA,CATSDLAGPTDTQYF,TGTGCCACCAGTGATTTAGCGGGCCCCACAGATACGCAGTATTTT
TRBV6-5,TRBJ1-2,NA,TRBD1,CVSSRGTGSDYTF,TGTGTCAGCAGTAGAGGGACAGGGAGCGACTACACCTTC
TRBV4-2,TRBJ2-3,many,TRBD2,CASSQEGALAGFTDTQYF,TGTGCCAGCAGCCAAGAGGGGGCACTAGCGGGATTCACAGATACGCAGTATTTT
TRBV20-1,TRBJ2-3,NA,TRBD2,CSARSPGLKTDTQYF,TGCAGTGCTAGATCACCGGGACTAAAGACAGATACGCAGTATTTT
TRBV20-1,TRBJ2-3,few,NA,CSVRTPPDTQYF,TGCAGTGTTCGGACTCCGCCAGATACGCAGTATTTT
TRBV6-5,TRBJ1-2,few,NA,CASSYLQNYGYTF,TGTGCCAGCAGTTACTTGCAAAACTATGGCTACACCTTC
TRBV2,TRBJ2-3,once,NA,CASSKGPTDTQYF,TGTGCCAGCAGTAAAGGGCCCACAGATACGCAGTATTTT
TRBV29-1,TRBJ2-7,few,TRBD2,CSVEDSGVSYEQYF,TGCAGCGTTGAAGATAGCGGGGTATCCTACGAGCAGTACTTC
TRBV18,TRBJ2-4,many,NA,CASSPPGLLNIQYF,TGTGCCAGCTCACCACCGGGCCTTTTGAACATTCAGTACTTC
TRBV7-2,TRBJ2-5,few,NA,CASSLVGAGAETQYF,TGTGCCAGCAGCTTAGTAGGGGCAGGGGCAGAGACCCAGTACTTC